This TCR beta chain was sequenced during a study of T-cell reconstitution after alpha-beta-depleted transplantation in children. Worth noting for this clonotype: No antigen is known for it.

TCRbeta library preparation incorporated unique molecular identifiers. TCRdb re-called the PCR reads with MiXCR, one entry per CDR3 protein. The table has some 300,000 distinct CDR3 sequences, over 9.5% seen once. The study's findings and limits: Several hundred rapidly expanded clones from non-depleted graft cells reportedly supplied alpha-beta T cells about two months post-transplant. Diversity and T-cell counts at one year after transplant derived mostly from new T cells. Surviving recipient T cells and intrathymic progenitors accounted for some patients' high TCRbeta diversity at day 60.

This CDR3 spans 13 amino acids. CDR1 GTSNPN and CDR2 SVGIG come from the germline V gene (reference sequence). The ends lost 7 bases at V and 2 bases at J; junction bases unmatched: 3. The chain is built from TRBV30 and TRBJ2-2; 8 bases agree with TRBD2. Sequenced material: PBMCs, taken before TCRalphabeta/CD19-depleted stem cell transplant. The receptor comes from a boy under three years old with acute myeloid leukemia, due to receive a stem cell transplant. The CDR3 reads CAFSGDNTGELFF. The CDR3 DNA reads TGTGCCTTTAGCGGGGACAACACCGGGGAGCTGTTTTTT.